Listed below are T cell receptor beta chains from one sample, sequenced in a study of cytomegalovirus exposure and HLA in healthy donors. Repertoires were generated with immunoSEQ multiplex PCR, while TCRdb's copy carries only in-frame clones and drops some. The top ten clones hold 4.3% of a sample with some 150,000 clones, approximately 80% of them seen once. The sample consisted of PBMCs. The receptor source for this set is a middle-aged man in good health and CMV-seronegative. Both conserved end residues are part of each CDR3. Fields, in order: D gene, J gene, V gene, clone size, CDR3 DNA, CDR3 protein. D genes are given only for firm matches. Some rows mark clone size as missing; the rest say once, few, many or name a class of expanded clone.

TRBD1 | TRBJ2-7 | TRBV28 | . | TGTGCCAGCAGTTGGACAGGCGGCGAGCAGTACTTC | CASSWTGGEQYF
. | TRBJ1-1 | TRBV7-2 | . | TGTGCCAGCAGCGGGCTGTGGCCTGAAGCTTTCTTT | CASSGLWPEAFF
TRBD2 | TRBJ2-7 | TRBV7-2 | . | TGTGCCAGCAGCGAGGCCGGGACTACCACCTACGAGCAGTACTTC | CASSEAGTTTYEQYF
. | TRBJ1-2 | TRBV5-4 | . | TGTGCCAGCAGCTCTGACTTGTGTGGCTACACCTTC | CASSSDLCGYTF
. | TRBJ1-5 | TRBV6-1 | . | TGTGCCAGCAGTGAGGACAGTCGTAGCAATCAGCCCCAGCATTTT | CASSEDSRSNQPQHF
TRBD1 | TRBJ1-1 | TRBV5-5 | . | TGTGCCAGCAGCTCCGGACAGGGGGTCTCTCACACTGAAGCTTTCTTT | CASSSGQGVSHTEAFF
. | TRBJ2-1 | TRBV6-5 | . | TGTGCCAGCAGACCCCGAGACACCTACAATGAGCAGTTCTTC | CASRPRDTYNEQFF
. | TRBJ2-7 | TRBV6-6 | . | TGTGCCAGCAGTTACCGGCAGGGGTCAACCTACGAGCAGTACTTC | CASSYRQGSTYEQYF
. | TRBJ1-2 | TRBV5-6 | . | TGTGCCAGCAGCTTCGGCAGCGGCCTAGGCTACACCTTC | CASSFGSGLGYTF
. | TRBJ2-2 | TRBV11-3 | . | TGTGCCAGCCAGGTGAACACCGGGGAGCTGTTTTTT | CASQVNTGELFF
. | TRBJ2-7 | TRBV6-1 | . | TGTGCCGGGTCCCAGGTCCCGGAATTCGAGCAGTACTTC | CAGSQVPEFEQYF
. | TRBJ1-5 | TRBV7-9 | . | TGTGCCAGCAGGCCTGACAGTAGCAATCAGCCCCAGCATTTT | CASRPDSSNQPQHF
TRBD1 | TRBJ2-2 | TRBV14 | many | TGTGCCAGCAGCCAAGAGGACAGGGATCGAACCGGGGAGCTGTTTTTT | CASSQEDRDRTGELFF
. | TRBJ1-4 | TRBV27 | few | TGTGCCAGCCGACCTTCGGGAGGTGAAAAACTGTTTTTT | CASRPSGGEKLFF
. | TRBJ1-5 | TRBV4-1 | . | TGCGCCAGCAGCCAAGTTACATCCAATCAGCCCCAGCATTTT | CASSQVTSNQPQHF
. | TRBJ1-1 | TRBV6-5 | . | TGTGCCAGCAGATTAGGGGGGGGTATGAACACTGAAGCTTTCTTT | CASRLGGGMNTEAFF
TRBD1 | TRBJ2-1 | TRBV13 | . | TGTGCCAGCAGCCAAGACAGGGGATACAATGAGCAGTTCTTC | CASSQDRGYNEQFF
. | TRBJ2-7 | TRBV6-5 | . | TGTGCCAGCAGCTACGCCGTTGGAGCCGCTTCCTACGAGCAGTACTTC | CASSYAVGAASYEQYF
. | TRBJ1-4 | TRBV6-5 | few | TGTGCCAGCAGCCTCCAGCGGAAAAATGAAAAACTGTTTTTT | CASSLQRKNEKLFF
. | TRBJ2-1 | TRBV2 | . | TGTGCCAGCAGTGAAGACGCCCGGGGCTCCTACAATGAGCAGTTCTTC | CASSEDARGSYNEQFF
TRBD1 | TRBJ1-1 | TRBV19 | once | TGTGCCAGTAGGACCGGACAGGGCAAGAACACTGAAGCTTTCTTT | CASRTGQGKNTEAFF
. | TRBJ1-5 | TRBV5-3 | . | TGTGCCAGAAGCTTACCGGGACTGAGCAATCAGCCCCCGCATTTT | CARSLPGLSNQPPHF
TRBD1 | TRBJ1-6 | TRBV7-2 | . | TGTGCCAGCAGTGGACAGGGGCAGATTAATTCACCCCTCCACTTT | CASSGQGQINSPLHF
TRBD1 | TRBJ2-5 | TRBV5-8 | . | TGTGCCAGCAGCTCGCTGGACAGGGGGAGATGGAAGACCCAGTACTTC | CASSSLDRGRWKTQYF
. | TRBJ1-3 | TRBV6-5 | . | TGTGCCAGCAGTTTGGGGGCGGGAAACACCATATATTTT | CASSLGAGNTIYF
. | TRBJ1-3 | TRBV6-5 | . | TGTGCCAGCAGTTACCCTCAGCGGGGGCCTGGAAACACCATATATTTT | CASSYPQRGPGNTIYF
TRBD2 | TRBJ2-1 | TRBV7-2 | few | TGTGCCAGCAGCTTACGGACTAGCGGGGGGGCCAATGAGCAGTTCTTC | CASSLRTSGGANEQFF
TRBD2 | TRBJ2-3 | TRBV9 | . | TGTGCCAGCAGCGCAAGCGGGGGAGAAGATACGCAGTATTTT | CASSASGGEDTQYF
TRBD2 | TRBJ2-3 | TRBV7-9 | . | TGTGCCAGCAGCTTCACTAGCGGGGGGTCAGATACGCAGTATTTT | CASSFTSGGSDTQYF
. | TRBJ1-5 | TRBV7-8 | . | TGTGCCAGCAGCCCCCGGGTTCGGGGTAGGGCAGAAGACGTCAATCAGCCCCAGCATTTT | CASSPRVRGRAEDVNQPQHF
. | TRBJ1-3 | TRBV29-1 | once | TGCAGCGTTTCCCAGGACTCTGGAAACACCATATATTTT | CSVSQDSGNTIYF
. | TRBJ1-1 | TRBV6-6 | . | TGTGCCAGCAGCGCCAGGGGAACTGAAGCTTTCTTT | CASSARGTEAFF
. | TRBJ2-7 | TRBV6-5 | . | TGTGCCAGCAGACCAGGGGGGCGGATCGAGCAGTACTTC | CASRPGGRIEQYF
. | TRBJ2-3 | TRBV4-1 | . | TGCGCCAGCAGCCAAGACCAGAACACGCAGTATTTT | CASSQDQNTQYF
. | TRBJ1-4 | TRBV7-6 | . | TGTGCCAGCAGCACCGGGGGACGGGAAAAACTGTTTTTT | CASSTGGREKLFF
. | TRBJ2-6 | TRBV12-5 | once | TGTGCTAGTGGGTGGGGGAGGACAGGACTCTCTGGGGCCAACGTCCTGACTTTC | CASGWGRTGLSGANVLTF
. | TRBJ2-3 | TRBV12-2 | . | TGTGCAAGTCGCTTAGCAGATTCAGGGCGGGGGGACCGATTTAGCACAGATACGCAGTATTTT | CASRLADSGRGDRFSTDTQYF
. | TRBJ2-5 | TRBV9 | . | TGTGCCAGCAGCGTAGATAGGGGGACCCAGTACTTC | CASSVDRGTQYF
TRBD2 | TRBJ2-3 | TRBV5-4 | . | TGTGCCAGCAGCGTAAGCGGGGGGGGCTCCCCACGAACGCAGTATTTT | CASSVSGGGSPRTQYF
. | TRBJ2-1 | TRBV2 | . | TGTGCCACCAAAAGGGGCTCAACCTACAATGAGCAGTTCTTC | CATKRGSTYNEQFF
TRBD1 | TRBJ2-7 | TRBV7-9 | . | TGTGCCAGCAGCCCCCGGGACAGGGTAGAGGAGCAGTACTTC | CASSPRDRVEEQYF
. | TRBJ2-4 | TRBV5-1 | . | TGCGCCAGCAGCGGGTCAGGGGCCAAAAACATTCAGTACTTC | CASSGSGAKNIQYF
. | TRBJ2-7 | TRBV30 | . | TGTGCCTGGGCTCAGGGCAGGGACGAGCAGTACTTC | CAWAQGRDEQYF
. | TRBJ2-6 | TRBV11-2 | . | TGTGCCAGCAGCTTGGGGGCCTCTGGGGCCAACGTCCTGACTTTC | CASSLGASGANVLTF
TRBD1 | TRBJ1-3 | TRBV5-1 | . | TGCGCCAGCAGGACCGGACAGGGGGCAGGGAACACCATATATTTT | CASRTGQGAGNTIYF
. | TRBJ1-5 | TRBV5-6 | once | TGTGCCAGCAGCTTATCGGATCAGCCCCAGCATTTT | CASSLSDQPQHF
. | TRBJ2-1 | TRBV7-8 | . | TGTGCCAGCAGCCCTGGGGGCAGCTCCTACAATGAGCAGTTCTTC | CASSPGGSSYNEQFF
TRBD2 | TRBJ2-1 | TRBV5-1 | . | TGCGCCAGCAGCTTGGCGGCTAGCGGGGGCCCAGGTGATTTCTTC | CASSLAASGGPGDFF
TRBD2 | TRBJ2-7 | TRBV7-9 | . | TGTGCCTGCAGCGCAAGCAGCGGGGCTTACTCCTACGAGCAGTACTTC | CACSASSGAYSYEQYF
. | TRBJ1-5 | TRBV6-5 | . | TGTGCCAGCGGGGCGGAGGGAGGGGGCAATCAGCCCCAGCATTTT | CASGAEGGGNQPQHF
. | TRBJ2-7 | TRBV4-1 | . | TGCGCCAGCAGCCTAGCCGGAGAGAACTACGAGCAGTACTTC | CASSLAGENYEQYF
. | TRBJ1-1 | TRBV6-5 | . | TGTGCCAGCAGCCGCAGAGGGACTGAAGCTTTCTTT | CASSRRGTEAFF
. | TRBJ1-5 | TRBV5-4 | few | TGTGCCAGCAGCTTAATAGGGGGTGACGTCAATCAGCCCCAGCATTTT | CASSLIGGDVNQPQHF
. | TRBJ2-7 | TRBV27 | . | TGTGCCAGCAGTTACCGGGGAACAGCCTACGAGCAGTACTTC | CASSYRGTAYEQYF
. | TRBJ2-3 | TRBV7-6 | . | TGTGCCAGCAGCTTAATAACAGATACGCAGTATTTT | CASSLITDTQYF
TRBD1 | TRBJ1-1 | TRBV30 | . | TGTGCCTGGACAGGGGGCAACAGAGGGACTGAAGCTTTCTTT | CAWTGGNRGTEAFF
. | TRBJ1-1 | TRBV10-2 | . | TGCGCCAGCAGTGATCTCCGACGGGGGGGCACTGAAGCTTTCTTT | CASSDLRRGGTEAFF
TRBD2 | TRBJ2-3 | TRBV6-5 | few | TGTGCCAGCAGAAGAAGCGGGGGGGCAGGTGATACGCAGTATTTT | CASRRSGGAGDTQYF